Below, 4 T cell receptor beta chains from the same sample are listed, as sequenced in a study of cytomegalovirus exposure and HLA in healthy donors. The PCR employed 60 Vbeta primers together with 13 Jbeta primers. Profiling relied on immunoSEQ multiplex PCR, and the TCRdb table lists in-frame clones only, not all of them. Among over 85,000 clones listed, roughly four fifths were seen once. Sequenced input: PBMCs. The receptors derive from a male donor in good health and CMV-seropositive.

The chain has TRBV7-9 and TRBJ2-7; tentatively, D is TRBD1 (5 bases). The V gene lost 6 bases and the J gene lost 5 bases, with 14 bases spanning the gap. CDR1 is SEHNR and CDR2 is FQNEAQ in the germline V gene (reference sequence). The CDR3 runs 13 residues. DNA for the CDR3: TGTGCCAGCAGAGACAGACAGCTAAACGAGCAGTACTTC. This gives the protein CASRDRQLNEQYF.

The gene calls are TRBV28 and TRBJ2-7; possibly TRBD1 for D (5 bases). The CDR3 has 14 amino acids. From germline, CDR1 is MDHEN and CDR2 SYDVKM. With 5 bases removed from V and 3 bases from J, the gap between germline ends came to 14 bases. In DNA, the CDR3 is TGTGCCAGCAGTGATCAGGGATCCAACTACGAGCAGTACTTC. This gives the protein CASSDQGSNYEQYF.

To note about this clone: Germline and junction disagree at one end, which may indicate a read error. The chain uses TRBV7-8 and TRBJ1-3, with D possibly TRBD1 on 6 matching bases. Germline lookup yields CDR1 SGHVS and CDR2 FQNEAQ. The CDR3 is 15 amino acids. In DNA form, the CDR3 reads TGTGCCAGCAGCTTACAGGCACAGGGTGGACACACCATATATTTT. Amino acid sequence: CASSLQAQGGHTIYF. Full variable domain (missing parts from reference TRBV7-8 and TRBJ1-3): GAGVSQSPRYKVAKRGQDVALRCDPISGHVSLFWYQQALGQGPEFLTYFQNEAQLDKSGLPSDRFFAERPEGSVSTLKIQRTQQEDSAVYLCASSLQAQGGHTIYFGEGSWLTVV.

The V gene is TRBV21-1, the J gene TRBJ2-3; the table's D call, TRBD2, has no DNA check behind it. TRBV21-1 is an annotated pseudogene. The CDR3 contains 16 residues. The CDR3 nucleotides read TGTGCCAGCAGCAAAGAGCTAGCGGGAGGCACAGATACGCAGTATTTT. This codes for CASSKELAGGTDTQYF.